This record covers a single TCR beta chain. The antigen is undetermined. TCRdb analysed the reads with MiXCR anew, one entry per CDR3 protein. The sample has about 830,000 distinct CDR3 sequences, less than 35% seen once. This entry is derived from a study of T cell repertoires in cytomegalovirus infection. Study information: HLA-C-restricted CMV epitopes, recently identified, and well-studied HLA-B-restricted ones were used by the study.

Germline V gene sequence: CDR1 SGHDT, CDR2 YYEEEE. Trimming removed 4 bases at V and 6 bases at J, with 7 bases between. The CDR3 has 11 amino acids. Whole-study results and caveats: Ex vivo responses were dominated by HLA-C-restricted CMV-specific TCR beta clonotypes.

The V gene is TRBV5-6, the J gene TRBJ1-1; D is ambiguous. Sequencing was performed on cultured CD8+ T cells from PBMCs, taken from culture after CMV antigen stimulation. The receptor was isolated from a human donor in good health (CMV status not recorded). Some clones in this sample may be carry-over from other donors' samples. The CDR3 is CASSRRAEAFF. Here the CDR3 DNA reads TGTGCCAGCAGCCGAAGGGCTGAAGCTTTCTTT.